The clone carrying this T cell receptor beta chain was counted ten times or more. The target antigen is unknown. Arm-PCR with iRepertoire HTBI primers amplified the CDR3 regions for these TCR beta libraries. TCRdb passed the multiplex PCR reads through MiXCR, listing each CDR3 protein once. The table includes roughly 520,000 distinct CDR3 sequences, around 11% detected once. The data belong to a study of regulatory T cells in long-lasting Graves disease. Overall study results and limits: Patients whose Graves' disease persisted exhibited lower TCR diversity than those newly diagnosed. Fewer public clonotypes were shared by new patients (966) than by persistent patients (around 2,800).

The time point: newly diagnosed GD, antithyroid drugs for less than 3 months. Following extraction of RNA from PBMCs, that RNA was used to make the TCR library. This CDR3 is 16 amino acids long. Germline values: CDR1 KGHSH, CDR2 LQKENI. The trim removed 6 bases at V and 4 bases at J, leaving 9 bases unmatched. The same data also contributed to another study, on T cells in Graves' hyperthyroidism and ophthalmopathy. That work contributes: The study excluded patients with uncontrolled infection, other autoimmune disease, pregnancy or lactation. Most thyroid clonotypes expanded above 0.001 appeared in blood too.

This TCR was sampled from a woman aged 25 to 39 with Graves disease. The sample in question was peripheral blood mononuclear cells (PBMCs), obtained at new diagnosis, from a patient treated with antithyroid drugs. The V gene is TRBV18, the J gene TRBJ1-2, with TRBD1 identical over 12 bases. DNA of the CDR3: TGTGCCAGCTCTGACACCGGGACAGGGGGCTTCTATGGCTACACCTTC. Residues: CASSDTGTGGFYGYTF. The full variable domain, rest sourced from reference TRBV18 and TRBJ1-2, is NAGVMQNPRHLVRRRGQEARLRCSPMKGHSHVYWYRQLPEEGLKFMVYLQKENIIDESGMPKERFSAEFPKEGPSILRIQQVVRGDSAAYFCASSDTGTGGFYGYTFGSGTRLTVV.